This TCR beta chain was recorded in a study of cytomegalovirus exposure and HLA in healthy donors. CDR3 length equals 16 residues. Germline lookup yields CDR1 SGDLS and CDR2 YYNGEE. Trimming cost V 2 bases and J 1 base; bases outside gene matches: 8. PCR used 60 Vbeta primers and 13 Jbeta primers. The repertoire was sequenced with immunoSEQ multiplex PCR; TCRdb's copy has only in-frame clones and lacks some. This table holds 200,000 to 250,000 clones, 77% found once. Remarks on this clone: Antigen: not known.

Points from the study as a whole: Among the most significant clusters, several appeared linked to common viral pathogens in a later analysis. In an earlier analysis, about 90% or about 30%: the productive usage of most TCR beta V segments.

The receptor was isolated from a woman aged 55-69 years in good health and CMV-seropositive. The specimen was PBMCs. This chain links TRBV9 with TRBJ1-1; 7 bases are a match to TRBD1. Here the CDR3 DNA reads TGTGCCAGCAGCGTCAGCCTGGGACAGCAGAACACTGAAGCTTTCTTT. This sequence encodes CASSVSLGQQNTEAFF. Complete variable domain (other parts from reference TRBV9 and TRBJ1-1): DSGVTQTPKHLITATGQRVTLRCSPRSGDLSVYWYQQSLDQGLQFLIQYYNGEERAKGNILERFSAQQFPDLHSELNLSSLELGDSALYFCASSVSLGQQNTEAFFGQGTRLTVV.